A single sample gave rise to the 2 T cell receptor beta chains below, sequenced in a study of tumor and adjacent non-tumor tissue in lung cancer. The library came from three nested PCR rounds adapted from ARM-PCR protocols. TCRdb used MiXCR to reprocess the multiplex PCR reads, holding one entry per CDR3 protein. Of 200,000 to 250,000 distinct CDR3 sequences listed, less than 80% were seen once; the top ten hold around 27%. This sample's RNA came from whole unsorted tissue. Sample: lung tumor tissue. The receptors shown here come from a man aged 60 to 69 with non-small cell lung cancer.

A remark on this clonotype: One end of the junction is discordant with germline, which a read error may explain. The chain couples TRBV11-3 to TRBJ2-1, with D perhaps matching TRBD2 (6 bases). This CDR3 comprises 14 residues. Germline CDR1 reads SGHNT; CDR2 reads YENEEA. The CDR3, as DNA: TGTGCCAGTAGCTTAGTTACACCCCCTAGCGAACAGTTCTTC. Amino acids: CASSLVTPPSEQFF.

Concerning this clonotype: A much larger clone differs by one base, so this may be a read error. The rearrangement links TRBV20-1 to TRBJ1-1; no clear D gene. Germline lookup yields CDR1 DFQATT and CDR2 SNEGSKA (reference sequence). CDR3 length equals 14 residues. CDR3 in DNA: TGCAGTGCTAGAGATGTACGGGGAAACACTGAAGTTTTCTTT. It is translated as CSARDVRGNTEVFF.